Listed here are 26 T cell receptor beta chains from one sample, sequenced in a study of identical twins. TCRdb analysed the 5' RACE reads with MiXCR anew, one entry per CDR3 protein. The repertoire holds 540,000 or so distinct CDR3 sequences, approximately 20% seen once, with approximately 0.48% in the top ten. The sample was also linked to a second study, of yellow fever vaccine responses in identical twins.

Sample: CD4+ T cells sorted from blood. The source is a woman in her late teens or twenties in good health.

J is TRBJ2-7 and V is TRBV24-1, with D unresolved. Per the germline V gene, CDR1 is KGHDR and CDR2 is SFDVKD. The length of the CDR3 is 14 residues. The V end lost 4 bases, the J end lost 2 bases, and 11 bases lay between the germline ends. The CDR3 loop is CATSERALTYEQYF. The CDR3 DNA reads TGTGCCACCAGTGAACGGGCCTTAACCTACGAGCAGTACTTC.

The chain joins TRBV29-1 to TRBJ2-5; D gene unclear. Germline V gene sequence: CDR1 SQVTM, CDR2 ANQGSEA. Trimming took off 6 bases at V and 1 base at J, with 9 bases between the two ends. The CDR3 covers 12 residues. CDR3 in DNA: TGCAGCGTCCGACACATCCAAGAGACCCAGTACTTC. Protein sequence: CSVRHIQETQYF.

The CDR3: CASSEGAGDEQYF. CDR3 nucleotides: TGCGCCAGCAGTGAGGGGGCGGGGGACGAGCAGTACTTC. V gene TRBV10-1 combines with J gene TRBJ2-7; 7 positions match TRBD2. The V gene's germline CDR1 is WNHNN and CDR2 SYGVQD (reference sequence). V trimming: 2 bases; J trimming: 5 bases; junction bases outside the gene matches: 3. The CDR3 loop spans 13 amino acids.

The chain is built from TRBV20-1 and TRBJ2-1, with D unresolved. The CDR3 totals 15 residues. CDR1 and CDR2 (germline): DFQATT, SNEGSKA (reference sequence). The CDR3 DNA is TGCAGCGCCCCCAATACCGCAGAGAGCTACAATGAGCAGTTCTTC. Protein product: CSAPNTAESYNEQFF.

This chain connects TRBV3-1 to TRBJ2-5; no reliable D call. The CDR3 sequence is 12 residues long. Germline CDR1 is LGHDT and CDR2 is YNNKEL (reference sequence). V lost 3 bases and J 2 bases, leaving 4 bases between the germline ends. The CDR3 nucleotides are TGTGCCAGCAGCCATTCACAAGAGACCCAGTACTTC. The encoded protein is CASSHSQETQYF.

This clonotype was observed once. The V and J genes are TRBV20-1 and TRBJ2-1, with 8 nucleotides matching TRBD1. The germline V gene has CDR1 DFQATT and CDR2 SNEGSKA (reference sequence). The CDR3 consists of 15 residues. V lost 0 bases, J lost 8 bases, and 9 bases stayed unmatched. The CDR3 loop is CSAREPDRATYEQFF. The CDR3 DNA follows: TGCAGTGCTAGAGAGCCGGACAGGGCTACCTATGAGCAGTTCTTC.

Only a few counts were recorded for this clonotype. J is TRBJ2-4 and V is TRBV2; the D call may be TRBD1 or TRBD2 (6 bases each). The CDR3 extends over 16 amino acids. Germline CDR1 reads SNHLY; CDR2 reads FYNNEI. Trimming pared 5 bases from V and 1 base from J, leaving 15 bases between. CDR3 nucleotides: TGTGCCAGCAGTCAACAGGGACGGGGGGCCAAAAACATTCAGTACTTC. The encoded protein is CASSQQGRGAKNIQYF. Filled out from reference TRBV2 and TRBJ2-4, the complete variable domain reads EPEVTQTPSHQVTQMGQEVILRCVPISNHLYFYWYRQILGQKVEFLVSFYNNEISEKSEIFDDQFSVERPDGSNFTLKIRSTKLEDSAMYFCASSQQGRGAKNIQYFGAGTRLSVL.

The V gene is TRBV20-1, the J gene TRBJ2-3; D is unresolved. The V and J ends lost 1 base and 2 bases respectively, with 13 bases between them. Germline V lookup: CDR1 DFQATT, CDR2 SNEGSKA (reference sequence). CDR3 length equals 15 residues. The CDR3 here is CSARVHPFNTDTQYF. CDR3 sequence (DNA): TGCAGTGCTAGAGTTCACCCTTTTAACACAGATACGCAGTATTTT.

The rearrangement joins TRBV5-6 to TRBJ1-1; no firm D call. The germline V gene has CDR1 SGHDT and CDR2 YYEEEE. Trimming cost V 2 bases and J 6 bases, with 11 bases left between them. This CDR3 has 13 residues. The CDR3, as DNA: TGTGCCAGCAGCTTAGCCACCGCTGCTGAAGCTTTCTTT. Translated, it gives CASSLATAAEAFF.

The V call is TRBV2, the J call TRBJ2-3; D possibly corresponds to TRBD1 (6 bases). V was clipped by 8 bases and J by 0 bases, with 12 bases between them. The CDR3 length is 14 residues. Germline-derived CDR1 and CDR2 are SNHLY and FYNNEI. This CDR3 reads CASGGRGSTDTQYF. The CDR3 DNA follows: TGTGCCAGCGGGGGCAGAGGTAGCACAGATACGCAGTATTTT.

This clonotype was seen more than once but under ten times. This chain joins TRBV20-1 and TRBJ1-4, with D uncertain. This CDR3 has 11 residues. Between the trimmed V and J ends, which lost 1 base and 7 bases, there was a span of 4 bases. Germline CDR1 DFQATT, CDR2 SNEGSKA (reference sequence). CDR3 nucleotide sequence: TGCAGTGCTAGAGTCGTTGAAAAACTGTTTTTT. Protein: CSARVVEKLFF.

As regards this clonotype: Being one base from a much bigger clone, this may be a read error. The gene calls are TRBV12-3 or TRBV12-4 and TRBJ2-3, with TRBD1 as a possible D gene (5 bases). The CDR3 has 12 amino acids. CDR3 DNA: TGTGCCAGTTCTACCGAGGACATTACGCATTATTTT. The encoded protein is CASSTEDITHYF.

The chain employs TRBV7-9 and TRBJ2-3, with 8 positions matching TRBD1. This CDR3 has 14 amino acids. Germline V gene sequence: CDR1 SEHNR, CDR2 FQNEAQ (reference sequence). With 5 bases clipped from V and 4 bases from J, the junction kept 5 bases outside the gene matches. CDR3 residues: CASSRTGSADTQYF. The CDR3 DNA follows: TGTGCCAGCAGCCGGACAGGGAGTGCAGATACGCAGTATTTT.

This clonotype came up a few times. The chain joins TRBV7-7 to TRBJ2-1; weak D call: TRBD2 (6 bases). V lost 5 bases, J lost 8 bases, and 13 bases lay in between. Looked up from germline, CDR1 is SSHAT and CDR2 is FNYEAQ (reference sequence). The CDR3 spans 13 residues. CDR3: CASSARLGYEQFF. Here the CDR3 DNA reads TGTGCCAGCAGCGCCCGACTAGGGTATGAGCAGTTCTTC. Filled out from reference TRBV7-7 and TRBJ2-1, the complete variable domain reads GAGVSQSPRYKVTKRGQDVTLRCDPISSHATLYWYQQALGQGPEFLTYFNYEAQPDKSGLPSDRFSAERPEGSISTLTIQRTEQRDSAMYRCASSARLGYEQFFGPGTRLTVL.

The V gene is TRBV7-9, the J gene TRBJ1-2, with TRBD1 identical over 9 bases. The germline V gene has CDR1 SEHNR and CDR2 FQNEAQ (reference sequence). The CDR3 runs to 14 residues. With V trimmed by 5 bases and J by 4 bases, 5 bases remained unmatched. The DNA for the CDR3 is TGTGCCAGCAGCCCCACAGGGGGCGCCTATGGCTACACCTTC. Protein sequence: CASSPTGGAYGYTF.

This clonotype occurred a few times. The chain recombines TRBV2 with TRBJ2-3; possibly TRBD1 for D (6 bases). Per the germline V gene, CDR1 is SNHLY and CDR2 is FYNNEI. The CDR3 is 14 amino acids. Trimming pared 11 bases from V and 3 bases from J, leaving 18 bases between. The CDR3 region has the DNA TGTGCCCCCAAGGGGGAGCTTACGACAGATACGCAGTATTTT. Residues: CAPKGELTTDTQYF. Combining the CDR3 with reference TRBV2 and TRBJ2-3 gives the whole variable domain EPEVTQTPSHQVTQMGQEVILRCVPISNHLYFYWYRQILGQKVEFLVSFYNNEISEKSEIFDDQFSVERPDGSNFTLKIRSTKLEDSAMYFCAPKGELTTDTQYFGPGTRLTVL.

The chain carries TRBV20-1 and TRBJ2-3; D is uncertain. The CDR3 runs to 14 residues. Deletions cut 0 bases from V and 0 bases from J, with 7 bases between. The germline V gene encodes CDR1 DFQATT and CDR2 SNEGSKA (reference sequence). The CDR3 DNA sequence: TGCAGTGCTAGAGATGGCAGAAGCACAGATACGCAGTATTTT. This sequence encodes CSARDGRSTDTQYF.

In its sample, this clonotype was seen many times. V gene TRBV5-1 combines with J gene TRBJ2-7, with 7 bases lining up with TRBD2. The CDR3 runs 13 residues. Trimming removed 4 bases from V and 4 bases from J; junction bases left unmatched: 5. CDR1 is SGHRS and CDR2 is YFSETQ in the germline V gene. The DNA of the CDR3 is TGCGCCAGCAGCAGCGGGGTAGTATACGAGCAGTACTTC. This gives the protein CASSSGVVYEQYF.

V usage is TRBV12-5 and J usage is TRBJ1-1; TRBD1 aligns across 7 bases. V gave up 4 bases and J gave up 4 bases; unmatched junction bases: 3. This CDR3 is built from 13 residues. CDR1 is LGHNT, CDR2 FRNRAP, per germline. DNA for the CDR3: TGTGCTAGTGGTTCCGGGACAGCCACTGAAGCTTTCTTT. As protein: CASGSGTATEAFF.

This clonotype was detected a few times. The rearrangement uses TRBV28 and TRBJ2-7; 8 positions agree with TRBD1. The CDR3 runs to 16 residues. With 5 bases clipped from V and 0 bases from J, the junction kept 9 bases outside the gene matches. CDR1 and CDR2 (germline): MDHEN, SYDVKM. The CDR3 region is CASSPQTGVTSYEQYF. Here the CDR3 DNA reads TGTGCCAGCAGTCCTCAGACAGGGGTTACCTCCTACGAGCAGTACTTC.

This clonotype was observed a handful of times. The chain has TRBV5-1 and TRBJ1-2, with TRBD1 matching 7 bases. The CDR3 has 14 amino acids. The V gene's germline CDR1 is SGHRS and CDR2 YFSETQ. J gave up 0 bases and V 4 bases, and 3 bases lay outside the gene matches. In DNA form, the CDR3 reads TGCGCCAGCAGCCCCGGACAGGCTAACTATGGCTACACCTTC. Its protein is CASSPGQANYGYTF.

This clonotype occurred a few times. The chain employs TRBV9 and TRBJ2-3; TRBD2 agrees at 14 bases. This CDR3 is 16 amino acids long. The germline V gene encodes CDR1 SGDLS and CDR2 YYNGEE. Trimming took 3 bases from V and 4 from J; bases not matched to a gene: 4. The CDR3 region has the DNA TGTGCCAGCAGCGCCCGGACTAGCGGGGGGTCAGATACGCAGTATTTT. Its translation: CASSARTSGGSDTQYF.

This clonotype turned up a few times. The chain couples TRBV20-1 to TRBJ2-6, with D tentatively TRBD2 (6 bases). Trimming stripped 3 bases from V and 0 bases from J, with 15 bases between. The CDR3 runs 17 residues. CDR1 and CDR2 from the germline V gene are DFQATT and SNEGSKA (reference sequence). For the CDR3, the DNA is TGCAGTGCTAGCTCTCGGGACTCAGGCTCTGGGGCCAACGTCCTGACTTTC. It encodes CSASSRDSGSGANVLTF.

V gene TRBV5-1 combines with J gene TRBJ2-1; D not resolved. Deletions cut 3 bases from V and 2 bases from J, with 15 bases between. This CDR3 has 16 residues. Germline V lookup: CDR1 SGHRS, CDR2 YFSETQ. CDR3 region: CASSWEQSFTYNEQFF. The CDR3 bases are TGCGCCAGCAGCTGGGAACAGAGTTTCACCTACAATGAGCAGTTCTTC.

This clonotype was detected a few times. The chain has TRBV7-9 and TRBJ1-1; D is uncertain. Germline V CDR1 and CDR2: SEHNR, FQNEAQ (reference sequence). The V end lost 1 base, the J end lost 7 bases, and 7 bases lay between the germline ends. CDR3 length: 12 residues. CDR3: CASSLVLSEAFF. In nucleotides, the CDR3 is TGTGCCAGCAGCTTAGTTTTGAGTGAAGCTTTCTTT.

This clonotype was observed a few times. In DNA, the CDR3 is TGCGCCAGCAGCCAACCTCGGATTAGCGGCACAACAGATACGCAGTATTTT. It codes for CASSQPRISGTTDTQYF. This chain joins TRBV4-1 and TRBJ2-3, with D tentatively TRBD2 (6 bases). The length of the CDR3 is 17 residues. V was cut by 2 bases and J by 3 bases, with 18 bases left in between. Germline assignment: CDR1 MGHRA and CDR2 YSYEKL.